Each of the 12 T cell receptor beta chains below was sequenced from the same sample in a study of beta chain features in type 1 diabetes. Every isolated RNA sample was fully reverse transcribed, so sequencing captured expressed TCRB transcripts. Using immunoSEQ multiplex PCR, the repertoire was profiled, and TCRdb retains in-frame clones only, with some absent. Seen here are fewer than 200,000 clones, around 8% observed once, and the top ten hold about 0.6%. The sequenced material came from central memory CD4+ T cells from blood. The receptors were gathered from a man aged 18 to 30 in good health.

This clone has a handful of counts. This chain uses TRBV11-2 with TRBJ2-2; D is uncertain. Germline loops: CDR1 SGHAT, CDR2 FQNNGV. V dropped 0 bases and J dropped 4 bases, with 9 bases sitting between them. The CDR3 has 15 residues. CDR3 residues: CASSLDRSPTGELFF. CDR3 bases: TGTGCCAGCAGCTTAGATCGGTCTCCCACCGGGGAGCTGTTTTTT.

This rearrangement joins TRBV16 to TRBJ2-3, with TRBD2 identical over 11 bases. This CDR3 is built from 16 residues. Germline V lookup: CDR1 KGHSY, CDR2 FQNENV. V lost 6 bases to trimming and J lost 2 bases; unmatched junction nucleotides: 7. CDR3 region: CASRPRLAGYTDTQYF. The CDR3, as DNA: TGTGCCAGCAGACCCCGACTAGCGGGATACACAGATACGCAGTATTTT.

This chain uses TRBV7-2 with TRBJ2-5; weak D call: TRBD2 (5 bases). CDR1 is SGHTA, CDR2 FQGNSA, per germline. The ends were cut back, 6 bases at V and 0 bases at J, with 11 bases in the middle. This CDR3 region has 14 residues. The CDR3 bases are TGTGCCAGCAGTTGGAACGGGGACCAAGAGACCCAGTACTTC. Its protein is CASSWNGDQETQYF.

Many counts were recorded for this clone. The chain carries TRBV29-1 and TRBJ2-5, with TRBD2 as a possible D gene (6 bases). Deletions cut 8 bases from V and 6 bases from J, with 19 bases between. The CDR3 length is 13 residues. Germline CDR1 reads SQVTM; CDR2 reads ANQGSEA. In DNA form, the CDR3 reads TGCAGCTGGGAGGCCAACCCTCAAAAGACCCAGTACTTC. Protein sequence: CSWEANPQKTQYF.

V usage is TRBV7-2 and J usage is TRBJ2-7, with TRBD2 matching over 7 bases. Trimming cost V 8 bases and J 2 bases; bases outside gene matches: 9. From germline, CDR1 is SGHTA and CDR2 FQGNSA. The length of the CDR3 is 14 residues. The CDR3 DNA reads TGTGCCAGCGTCGTAGCGGGTCGTACCTACGAGCAGTACTTC. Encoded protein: CASVVAGRTYEQYF.

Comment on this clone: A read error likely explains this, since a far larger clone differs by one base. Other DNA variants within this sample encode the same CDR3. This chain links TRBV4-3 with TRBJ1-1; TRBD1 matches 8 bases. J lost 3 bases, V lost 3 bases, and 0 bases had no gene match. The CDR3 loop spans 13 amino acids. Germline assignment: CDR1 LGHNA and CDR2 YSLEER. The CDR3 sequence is CASSQDRDTEAFF. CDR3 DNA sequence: TGCGCCAGCAGCCAGGACAGGGACACTGAAGCTTTCTTT.

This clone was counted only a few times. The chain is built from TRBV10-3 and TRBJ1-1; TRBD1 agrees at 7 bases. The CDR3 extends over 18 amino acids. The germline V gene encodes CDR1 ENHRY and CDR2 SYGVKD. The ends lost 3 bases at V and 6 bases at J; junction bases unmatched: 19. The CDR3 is CAISDGGTAIMRDSEAFF. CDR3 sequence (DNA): TGTGCCATCAGTGATGGGGGGACAGCCATCATGCGGGATTCTGAAGCTTTCTTT.

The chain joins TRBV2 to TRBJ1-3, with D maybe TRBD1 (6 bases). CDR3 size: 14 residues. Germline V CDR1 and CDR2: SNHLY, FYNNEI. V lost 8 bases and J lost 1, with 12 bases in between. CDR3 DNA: TGTGCCAGCGATCAGGGGCGGTCTGGAAACACCATATATTTT. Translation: CASDQGRSGNTIYF.

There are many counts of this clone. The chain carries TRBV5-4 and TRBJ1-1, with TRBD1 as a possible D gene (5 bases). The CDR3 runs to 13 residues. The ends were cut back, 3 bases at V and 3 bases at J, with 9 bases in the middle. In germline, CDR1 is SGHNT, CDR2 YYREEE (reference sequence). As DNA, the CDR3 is TGTGCCAGCAGCTGGGGCAGGGACACTGAAGCTTTCTTT. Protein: CASSWGRDTEAFF.

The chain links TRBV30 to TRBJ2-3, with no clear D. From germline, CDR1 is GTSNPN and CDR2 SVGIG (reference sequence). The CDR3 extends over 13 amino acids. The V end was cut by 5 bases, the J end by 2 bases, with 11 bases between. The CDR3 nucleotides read TGTGCCTGGGCGAGGCGGAACACAGATACGCAGTATTTT. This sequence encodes CAWARRNTDTQYF.

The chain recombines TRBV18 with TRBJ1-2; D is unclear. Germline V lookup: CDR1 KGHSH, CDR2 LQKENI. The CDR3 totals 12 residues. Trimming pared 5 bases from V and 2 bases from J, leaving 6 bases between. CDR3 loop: CASSGRNYGYTF. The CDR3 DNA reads TGTGCCAGCTCAGGCAGGAACTATGGCTACACCTTC.

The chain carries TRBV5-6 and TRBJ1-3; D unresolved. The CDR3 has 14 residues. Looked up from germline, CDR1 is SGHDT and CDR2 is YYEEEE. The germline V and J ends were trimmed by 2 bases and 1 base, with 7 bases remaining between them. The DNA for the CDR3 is TGTGCCAGCAGCTTTGGGGAGTCTGGAAACACCATATATTTT. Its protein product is CASSFGESGNTIYF.